The present TCR beta chain was sequenced within a study of regulatory T cells in long-lasting Graves disease. Looking at the study overall: Newly diagnosed Graves' patients had under 3 months of antithyroid drugs.

V was clipped by 6 bases and J by 12 bases; unmatched bases: 8. This CDR3 has 12 amino acids. Looked up from germline, CDR1 is SGHAT and CDR2 is FQDESV (reference sequence). The sample's time point: newly diagnosed GD, antithyroid drugs for less than 3 months. TCR sequences were obtained from RNA taken from PBMCs. Each patient gave 8.5 to 10 milliliters of EDTA-anticoagulated peripheral blood. Sequencing libraries for TCR beta were prepared with iRepertoire HTBI primers and Arm-PCR of CDR3 regions. TCRdb reanalysed the multiplex PCR reads using MiXCR and keeps one entry per CDR3 protein. Of around 400,000 distinct CDR3 sequences in the sample, less than 20% were seen once. With respect to this clonotype: Its antigen is still unknown.

Overall study results and limits: TRBV28, TRBJ1-2 and TRBJ2-5 emerged as the favored segments in persistent disease. The number of shared public clonotypes was higher in persistent patients (around 2,700) than new patients (966).

The chain recombines TRBV11-1 with TRBJ1-1; 9 nucleotides agree with TRBD1. This TCR was recovered from a female donor with Graves disease. Sequencing was performed on peripheral blood mononuclear cells (PBMCs), taken at new diagnosis, from a patient treated with antithyroid drugs. This CDR3 reads CASRPGQGRSFF. The CDR3 nucleotides are TGTGCCAGCAGGCCGGGACAGGGTCGGTCTTTCTTT.